These T cell receptor beta chains were read from a single sample in a study of cytomegalovirus exposure and HLA in healthy donors. The assay was immunoSEQ multiplex PCR, and TCRdb's table has in-frame clones only and misses some. The data contain over 150,000 clones, about 80% of them singletons. Input material: PBMCs. These receptors were collected from a man in his thirties or forties in good health and CMV-seropositive. Both conserved end residues are part of each CDR3. A D gene is named only where the DNA matches it firmly. The size of a clone is reported for some rows only, either as once, few or many, or as a class for expanded clones.

clone_size,j_call,d_call,v_call,cdr3_nt,cdr3_aa
-,TRBJ2-1,-,TRBV7-8,TGTGCCAGCAGCTTAGGCGGAGCCAACAATGAGCAGTTCTTC,CASSLGGANNEQFF
-,TRBJ2-1,TRBD1,TRBV11-2,TGTGCCAGCAGCCCGGGGACAGGGCTAGACAATGAGCAGTTCTTC,CASSPGTGLDNEQFF
-,TRBJ1-1,-,TRBV29-1,TGCAGCGTTTGGGAGAGGAACACTGAAGCTTTCTTT,CSVWERNTEAFF
-,TRBJ2-7,-,TRBV6-6,TGTGCCAGCAGTTCGACACAAACCTACGAGCAGTACTTC,CASSSTQTYEQYF
-,TRBJ2-1,TRBD2,TRBV19,TGTGCCAGTAGTATAGGGGCGGGAGGTGGGAATGAGCAGTTCTTC,CASSIGAGGGNEQFF
-,TRBJ2-1,-,TRBV2,TGTGCCAGCAGTGCGGGTATATACAATGAGCAGTTCTTC,CASSAGIYNEQFF
-,TRBJ1-4,-,TRBV28,TGTGCCAGCAGTTTTACGCAGACTACATTGAATGAAAAACTGTTTTTT,CASSFTQTTLNEKLFF
-,TRBJ2-2,TRBD2,TRBV30,TGTGCCTGGAGTGAGCTAGCGGGAGGACACGGGGAGCTGTTTTTT,CAWSELAGGHGELFF
-,TRBJ2-5,TRBD1,TRBV28,TGTGCCAGCAGTCCGTGGACAGGGACCTACCAAGAGACCCAGTACTTC,CASSPWTGTYQETQYF
-,TRBJ1-3,-,TRBV28,TGTGCCAGCAGTTTATCACAGGGTGGAAACACCATATATTTT,CASSLSQGGNTIYF
-,TRBJ2-7,TRBD2,TRBV5-1,TGCGCCAGCAGCTTGAGGACTAGCGGGGGGAGCTTCTACGAGCAGTACTTC,CASSLRTSGGSFYEQYF
-,TRBJ1-1,TRBD1,TRBV5-5,TGTGCCAGCAGGTTGGGACAGGGTGAAGCTTTCTTT,CASRLGQGEAFF
-,TRBJ1-1,-,TRBV5-8,TGTGCCAGCAGCCCTGTAATGGAGGAGTACTCTGAAGCTTTCTTT,CASSPVMEEYSEAFF
once,TRBJ2-7,TRBD2,TRBV6-5,TGTGCCAGCAGTTACACCCGGACTAGCGGAACCTACGAGCAGTACTTC,CASSYTRTSGTYEQYF
-,TRBJ2-1,TRBD2,TRBV4-2,TGTGCCAGCAGCCAAGATGGCCTAGCGGGAGGCCCTAGCTCCTACAATGAGCAGTTCTTC,CASSQDGLAGGPSSYNEQFF
few,TRBJ2-3,-,TRBV29-1,TGCAGCGTTGAAGGGGCCCCGACCTACGGCACAGATACGCAGTATTTT,CSVEGAPTYGTDTQYF
-,TRBJ1-5,-,TRBV19,TGTGCCAGTAGTATGAAGACATCCCAGCCCCAGCATTTT,CASSMKTSQPQHF
-,TRBJ2-7,TRBD2,TRBV28,TGTGCCACCATCGGGGCTAGCGGTTCATACGAGCAGTACTTC,CATIGASGSYEQYF
-,TRBJ2-7,-,TRBV7-8,TGTGCCAGCAGCTTAGGGCTAGCCGTCCGGGGCGAGCAGTACTTC,CASSLGLAVRGEQYF
-,TRBJ2-5,TRBD2,TRBV27,TGTGCCAGCAGCCATCACCGACCCTCCGGGACTAGGAAAGAGACCCAGTACTTC,CASSHHRPSGTRKETQYF
-,TRBJ1-1,-,TRBV10-1,TGCGCCAGCAGTGAATCCGGGGTAGGCACTGAAGCTTTCTTT,CASSESGVGTEAFF
-,TRBJ2-7,-,TRBV25-1,TGTGCCAGCAGTGATTTTACGGCGACAAACGAGCAGTACTTC,CASSDFTATNEQYF
-,TRBJ2-2,TRBD2,TRBV28,TGTGCCAGCAGTTCTACATTTATATATAGCGGGAGGGGGAACACCGGGGAGCTGTTTTTT,CASSSTFIYSGRGNTGELFF
-,TRBJ1-6,-,TRBV30,TGTGCCTGGAGTTCCTCGACAGGTGATTCACCCCTCCACTTT,CAWSSSTGDSPLHF
-,TRBJ1-3,-,TRBV27,TGTGCCAGCAGTTTATCGTACAGTACTGGAAACACCATATATTTT,CASSLSYSTGNTIYF
-,TRBJ2-5,-,TRBV19,TGTGCCAGTAGTATATCTAGCATCGAGACCCAGTACTTC,CASSISSIETQYF
-,TRBJ1-1,-,TRBV28,TGTGCCAGCAGTGTGGGCCAGAACACTGAAGCTTTCTTT,CASSVGQNTEAFF
-,TRBJ1-5,TRBD1,TRBV2,TGTGCCAGCAGCCGCGGACAGGTCAATCAGCCCCAGCATTTT,CASSRGQVNQPQHF
-,TRBJ2-2,TRBD2,TRBV4-1,TGCGCCAGCAGCCTGTGGACTAGCGGAAACACCGGGGAGCTGTTTTTT,CASSLWTSGNTGELFF
-,TRBJ1-1,-,TRBV14,TGTGCCAGCAGCCAATATCGGGGCGGAGGGACTGAAGCTTTCTTT,CASSQYRGGGTEAFF
-,TRBJ1-3,-,TRBV5-6,TGTGCCACCGGACAGTCCTCTGGAAACACCATATATTTT,CATGQSSGNTIYF
-,TRBJ2-3,-,TRBV27,TGTGCCAGCAGGATGCAGGGCAGGGCCACCACAGATACGCAGTATTTT,CASRMQGRATTDTQYF
-,TRBJ2-1,TRBD2,TRBV9,TGTGCCAGCAGCCCTTTCCTAGCGGGAGTCAATGAGCAGTTCTTC,CASSPFLAGVNEQFF
few,TRBJ1-4,-,TRBV5-1,TGCGCCAGCAGCCCTACAGGGCGAGACGAAAAACTGTTTTTT,CASSPTGRDEKLFF
-,TRBJ2-7,TRBD2,TRBV5-1,TGCGCCAGCAGCCTATTTGGGGCTAGCGGGAACTCCTACGAGCAGTACTTC,CASSLFGASGNSYEQYF
-,TRBJ2-3,-,TRBV28,TGTGCCAGCAGCACTATATCCCCGTCCCCAGATACGCAGTATTTT,CASSTISPSPDTQYF
-,TRBJ2-7,-,TRBV25-1,TGTGCCAGCAGTGATGGCCAGGGCGAGCAGTACTTC,CASSDGQGEQYF
-,TRBJ1-1,TRBD1,TRBV30,TGTGCCTGGAGCGGACAGGGAACGAACACTGAAGCTTTCTTT,CAWSGQGTNTEAFF
-,TRBJ2-7,-,TRBV7-8,TGTGCCAGCAGCTTAGCGCATGGTCTAGAGAACGAGCAGTACTTC,CASSLAHGLENEQYF
-,TRBJ1-1,-,TRBV6-5,TGTGCCAGCAGTTACGGGGGGAAGAACACTGAAGCTTTCTTT,CASSYGGKNTEAFF
-,TRBJ2-5,TRBD1,TRBV5-6,TGTGCCAGCAGCTCGGGACAGCCCCAAGAGACCCAGTACTTC,CASSSGQPQETQYF
-,TRBJ2-1,TRBD2,TRBV5-4,TGTGCCAGCGCACCGAACCCGAAGGGGAGCGGGAGCTACAATGAGCAGTTCTTC,CASAPNPKGSGSYNEQFF
once,TRBJ2-2,TRBD1,TRBV12-5,TGTGCTAGTGGTTTGGGGACAGGGCAGAACACCGGGGAGCTGTTTTTT,CASGLGTGQNTGELFF
-,TRBJ2-1,TRBD2,TRBV11-2,TGTGCCAGCAGCTTGACTAGCGGGAGAAATGAGCAGTTCTTC,CASSLTSGRNEQFF
once,TRBJ2-7,TRBD2,TRBV6-5,TGTGCCAGCAGCCGACTAGCGGGAGCCTACGAGCAGTACTTC,CASSRLAGAYEQYF
-,TRBJ2-1,TRBD2,TRBV30,TGTGCCTGGAGCGGGGGTCCGAGACTAGCGGGAGTTCGGTACAATGAGCAGTTCTTC,CAWSGGPRLAGVRYNEQFF
-,TRBJ1-4,TRBD1,TRBV27,TGTGCCAGCAGGAGCAGGGGGCTTGGGGAAAAACTGTTTTTT,CASRSRGLGEKLFF
-,TRBJ2-7,-,TRBV7-2,TGTGCCAGCAGCTTAGAAGGACAGCGAACCTACGAGCAGTACTTC,CASSLEGQRTYEQYF
-,TRBJ2-7,TRBD1,TRBV28,TGTGCCAGCAGGGCGACGACAGGGTACGAGCAGTACTTC,CASRATTGYEQYF
-,TRBJ2-6,TRBD1,TRBV19,TGTGCCAGTAGTCCGCGACAGGGTCCTGGGGCCAACGTCCTGACTTTC,CASSPRQGPGANVLTF
-,TRBJ2-1,-,TRBV25-1,TGTGCCAGCAGTGATCTAGGGGCCAAAAATGAGCAGTTCTTC,CASSDLGAKNEQFF
-,TRBJ2-3,-,TRBV11-2,TGTGCCAGCAGCTTCCCCGGAGCGGATACGCAGTATTTT,CASSFPGADTQYF
-,TRBJ2-7,-,TRBV7-2,TGTGCCAGCAGCTTGAGCTCCTACGAGCAGTACTTC,CASSLSSYEQYF
-,TRBJ2-2,-,TRBV6-4,TGTGCCAGCAGTGACTCTACGGGAGAGCTGTTTTTT,CASSDSTGELFF
-,TRBJ1-1,-,TRBV28,TGTGCCAGCAGTTTACCTGGGGCGAGAGCTTTCTTT,CASSLPGARAFF